Listed below are T cell receptor beta chains from one sample, sequenced in a study of blood T cell repertoires in COVID-19. Generated by immunoSEQ multiplex PCR, the TCRdb table keeps only in-frame clones and is missing some. This sample carries roughly 430,000 clones, approximately 85% of them seen once, and the ten largest clones take approximately 2%. The material sequenced was PBMCs or T cells enriched from blood (not recorded which). The receptors were gathered from a middle-aged woman with acute COVID-19. CDR3s include the opening cysteine and the closing phenylalanine or tryptophan. D genes are given only for firm matches. Clone size is shown for a subset of rows, as once, few, many or a class of expanded clone.

.,TRBV13,.,TRBJ1-2,TGTGCCAGCAGCCGGGTTACAGGGCCCATATCCAGGGGCTACACCTTC,CASSRVTGPISRGYTF
.,TRBV7-9,.,TRBJ1-5,TGTGCCAGCAGCTTAGGGCATAATGATCAGCCCCAGCATTTT,CASSLGHNDQPQHF
.,TRBV6-6,TRBD2,TRBJ2-1,TGTGCCAGCAGTTGGGGGACTAGCGAAATATTCGAGCAGTTCTTC,CASSWGTSEIFEQFF
.,TRBV30,.,TRBJ1-1,TGTGCCTGGAACACAGGGCGGAACACTGAAGCTTTCTTT,CAWNTGRNTEAFF
.,TRBV11-2,TRBD1,TRBJ2-3,TGTGCCAGCAGCTTAGGCCCCGGGACAGACCTCACAGATACGCAGTATTTT,CASSLGPGTDLTDTQYF
.,TRBV29-1,TRBD2,TRBJ2-1,TGCAGCGTTGAAGACCCCCTAGCGGGGAGAAACAATGAGCAGTTCTTC,CSVEDPLAGRNNEQFF
once,TRBV7-8,.,TRBJ2-1,TGTGCCAGCAGCCTCAGTCCCCCAGATGAGCAGTTCTTC,CASSLSPPDEQFF
once,TRBV5-4,TRBD2,TRBJ2-5,TGTGCCAGCAGCTTAACTAGCGGGGGGCCTAGGGAGACCCAGTACTTC,CASSLTSGGPRETQYF
once,TRBV19,TRBD1,TRBJ1-1,TGTGCCAGTAGTCCGTTGGGACAGCGAAACATGAACACTGAAGCTTTCTTT,CASSPLGQRNMNTEAFF
many,TRBV28,.,TRBJ1-5,TGTGCCAGCAGTTTACCTAACAGGGTCAGGAGCAATCAGCCCCAGCATTTT,CASSLPNRVRSNQPQHF
.,TRBV4-1,.,TRBJ2-5,TGCGCCAGCAGCACTCCGGGAATGGAAGAGACCCAGTACTTC,CASSTPGMEETQYF
.,TRBV20-1,TRBD2,TRBJ2-5,TGCAGTGCTAGTACGTGGGGACTAGCGGGGAGCGAGACCCAGTACTTC,CSASTWGLAGSETQYF
.,TRBV9,.,TRBJ2-2,TGTGCCAGCAGCGTAGAGGCGCGGGGAAAGAACACCGGGGAGCTGTTTTTT,CASSVEARGKNTGELFF
.,TRBV5-4,.,TRBJ2-7,TGTGCCAGCAGCTCAATTCATTCCGAGCAGTACTTC,CASSSIHSEQYF
.,TRBV11-2,TRBD2,TRBJ2-7,TGTGCCAGCAGCTTCGGGACTACATACGAGCAGTACTTC,CASSFGTTYEQYF
.,TRBV6-5,.,TRBJ2-3,TGTGCCAGCAGTCGGGGAGGGGGGGTCACAGATACGCAGTATTTT,CASSRGGGVTDTQYF
.,TRBV25-1,.,TRBJ1-4,TGTGCCAGCAGTGAATCCCGGACTTATGAAAAACTGTTTTTT,CASSESRTYEKLFF
.,TRBV19,TRBD1,TRBJ2-5,TGTGCCAGTAGTGGGACAGGGTCCGTACAAGAGACCCAGTACTTC,CASSGTGSVQETQYF
.,TRBV29-1,TRBD2,TRBJ2-1,TGCAGCGTTACGGGACTAGCGGGGGGGCGGTACAATGAGCAGTTCTTC,CSVTGLAGGRYNEQFF
.,TRBV19,TRBD1,TRBJ1-5,TGTGCCAGTAGTCCGGGACAGCTTTTAAATCAGCCCCAGCATTTT,CASSPGQLLNQPQHF
.,TRBV7-9,.,TRBJ1-2,TGTGCCAGCAGCCGAATAGGACAGACGAGAAACTATGGCTACACCTTC,CASSRIGQTRNYGYTF
.,TRBV4-1,TRBD2,TRBJ2-3,TGCGCCAGCAGCCAACGACTAGCGGGGGGGCCCGAAGATACGCAGTATTTT,CASSQRLAGGPEDTQYF
.,TRBV5-1,.,TRBJ1-3,TGCGCCAGCAGCGTAGAAGCAGGGTCTGGAAACACCATATATTTT,CASSVEAGSGNTIYF
.,TRBV30,TRBD2,TRBJ2-1,TGTGCCTGGACTAGCGGGGGGGCAAATGAGCAGTTCTTC,CAWTSGGANEQFF
.,TRBV5-1,.,TRBJ1-1,TGCGCCAGCAGCTTGTACTCCGCGAACACTGAAGCTTTCTTT,CASSLYSANTEAFF
once,TRBV7-8,TRBD1,TRBJ1-1,TGTGCCAGCAGCGGGGGACAGGGCGGTTACACTGAAGCTTTCTTT,CASSGGQGGYTEAFF
.,TRBV19,.,TRBJ2-7,TGTGCCAGTAGTATTGGCCCCCACAAAACCTACGAGCAGTACTTC,CASSIGPHKTYEQYF
.,TRBV30,TRBD1,TRBJ1-2,TGTGCCTGGGATACTTGGACAGGCGGAGGATATGGCTACACCTTC,CAWDTWTGGGYGYTF
.,TRBV7-9,TRBD2,TRBJ2-7,TGTGCCAGCAGCTCCTTCGGACTAGCGGGGACCTACGAGCAGTACTTC,CASSSFGLAGTYEQYF